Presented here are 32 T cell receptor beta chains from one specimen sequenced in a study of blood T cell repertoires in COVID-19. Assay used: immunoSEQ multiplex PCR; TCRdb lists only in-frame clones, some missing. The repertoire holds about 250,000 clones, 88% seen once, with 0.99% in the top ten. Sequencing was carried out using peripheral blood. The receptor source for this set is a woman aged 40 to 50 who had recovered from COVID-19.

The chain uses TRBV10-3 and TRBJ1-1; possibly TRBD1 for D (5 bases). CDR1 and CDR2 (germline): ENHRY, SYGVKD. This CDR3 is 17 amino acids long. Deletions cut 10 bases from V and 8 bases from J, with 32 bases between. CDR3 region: CATETTNGGGADGEAFF. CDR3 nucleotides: TGTGCCACTGAGACAACGAACGGGGGGGGTGCCGACGGAGAAGCTTTCTTT.

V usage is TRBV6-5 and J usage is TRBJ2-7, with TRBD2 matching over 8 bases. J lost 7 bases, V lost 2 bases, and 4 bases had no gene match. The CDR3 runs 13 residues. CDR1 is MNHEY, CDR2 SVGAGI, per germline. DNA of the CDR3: TGTGCCAGCAGTTACCGGGAGGGTTGGGAGCAGTACTTC. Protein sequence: CASSYREGWEQYF.

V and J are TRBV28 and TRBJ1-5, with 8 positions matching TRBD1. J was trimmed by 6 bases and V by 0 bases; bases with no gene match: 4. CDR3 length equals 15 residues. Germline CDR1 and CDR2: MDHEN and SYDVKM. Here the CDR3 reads CASSLWAGGGQPQHF. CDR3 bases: TGTGCCAGCAGTTTATGGGCAGGGGGCGGTCAGCCCCAGCATTTT.

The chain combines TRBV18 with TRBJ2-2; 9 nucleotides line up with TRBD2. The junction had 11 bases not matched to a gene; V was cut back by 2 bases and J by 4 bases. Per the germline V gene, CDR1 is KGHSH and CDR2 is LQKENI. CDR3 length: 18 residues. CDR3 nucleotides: TGTGCCAGCTCACCAGGTAGCGGGAGCGCGCGAGTCACCGGGGAGCTGTTTTTT. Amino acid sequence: CASSPGSGSARVTGELFF.

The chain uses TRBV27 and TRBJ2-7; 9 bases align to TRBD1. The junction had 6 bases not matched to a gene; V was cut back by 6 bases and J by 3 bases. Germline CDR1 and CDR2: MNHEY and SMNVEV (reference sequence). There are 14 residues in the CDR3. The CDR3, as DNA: TGTGCCAGCAGGACACAGGGGGCCAACTACGAGCAGTACTTC. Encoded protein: CASRTQGANYEQYF.

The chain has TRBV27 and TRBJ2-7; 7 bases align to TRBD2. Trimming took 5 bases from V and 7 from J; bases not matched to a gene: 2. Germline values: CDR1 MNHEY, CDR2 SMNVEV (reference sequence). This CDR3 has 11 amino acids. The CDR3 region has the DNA TGTGCCAGCAGTCCCGGGAGGGAGCAGTACTTC. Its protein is CASSPGREQYF.

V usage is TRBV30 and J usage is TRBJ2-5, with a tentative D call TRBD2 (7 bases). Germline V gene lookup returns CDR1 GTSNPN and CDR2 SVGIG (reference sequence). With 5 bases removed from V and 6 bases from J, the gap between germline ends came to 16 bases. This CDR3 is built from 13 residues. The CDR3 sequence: CAWDVGGAQTQYF. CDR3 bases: TGTGCCTGGGATGTAGGGGGGGCGCAGACCCAGTACTTC.

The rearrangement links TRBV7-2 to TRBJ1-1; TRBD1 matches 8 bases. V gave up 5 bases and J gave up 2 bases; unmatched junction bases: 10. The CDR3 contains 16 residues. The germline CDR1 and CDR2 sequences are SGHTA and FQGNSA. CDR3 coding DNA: TGTGCCAGCAGCCCGAGGGCAGGGGGCGGTAACACTGAAGCTTTCTTT. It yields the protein CASSPRAGGGNTEAFF. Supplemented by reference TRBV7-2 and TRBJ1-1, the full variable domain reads GAGVSQSPSNKVTEKGKDVELRCDPISGHTALYWYRQSLGQGLEFLIYFQGNSAPDKSGLPSDRFSAERTGGSVSTLTIQRTQQEDSAVYLCASSPRAGGGNTEAFFGQGTRLTVV.

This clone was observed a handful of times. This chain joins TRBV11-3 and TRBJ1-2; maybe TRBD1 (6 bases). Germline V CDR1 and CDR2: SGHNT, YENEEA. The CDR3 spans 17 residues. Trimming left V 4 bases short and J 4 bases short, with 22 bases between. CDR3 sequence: CASSSGTTLRESYGYTF. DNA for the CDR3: TGTGCCAGCAGCTCCGGGACAACACTCCGCGAATCCTATGGCTACACCTTC.

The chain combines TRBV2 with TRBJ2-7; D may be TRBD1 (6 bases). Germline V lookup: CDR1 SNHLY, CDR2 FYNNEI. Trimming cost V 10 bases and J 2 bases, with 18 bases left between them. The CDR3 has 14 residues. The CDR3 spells CATKIRDKPYEQYF. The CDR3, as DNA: TGTGCCACTAAAATCCGGGACAAGCCCTACGAGCAGTACTTC. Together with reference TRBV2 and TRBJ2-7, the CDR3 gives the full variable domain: EPEVTQTPSHQVTQMGQEVILRCVPISNHLYFYWYRQILGQKVEFLVSFYNNEISEKSEIFDDQFSVERPDGSNFTLKIRSTKLEDSAMYFCATKIRDKPYEQYFGPGTRLTVT.

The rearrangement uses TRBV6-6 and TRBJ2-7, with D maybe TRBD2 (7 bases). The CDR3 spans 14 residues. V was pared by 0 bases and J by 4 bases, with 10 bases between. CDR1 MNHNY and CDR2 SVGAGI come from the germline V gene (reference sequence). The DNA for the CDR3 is TGTGCCAGCAGTTACTCGGGAGGGGGTTACGAGCAGTACTTC. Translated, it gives CASSYSGGGYEQYF.

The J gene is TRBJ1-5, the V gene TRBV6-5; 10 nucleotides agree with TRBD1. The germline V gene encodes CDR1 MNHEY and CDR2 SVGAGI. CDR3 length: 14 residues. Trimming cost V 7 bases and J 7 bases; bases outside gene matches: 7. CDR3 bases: TGTGCCAGCATTCTGGGACAGGGGAACCAGCCCCAGCATTTT. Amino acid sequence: CASILGQGNQPQHF.

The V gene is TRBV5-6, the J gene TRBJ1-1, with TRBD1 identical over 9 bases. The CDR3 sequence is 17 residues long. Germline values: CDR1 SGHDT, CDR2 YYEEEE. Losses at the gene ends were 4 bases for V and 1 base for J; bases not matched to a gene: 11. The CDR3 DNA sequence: TGTGCCAGCAGCCCACAACCGACAGGGGGGTGGAACACTGAAGCTTTCTTT. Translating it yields CASSPQPTGGWNTEAFF.

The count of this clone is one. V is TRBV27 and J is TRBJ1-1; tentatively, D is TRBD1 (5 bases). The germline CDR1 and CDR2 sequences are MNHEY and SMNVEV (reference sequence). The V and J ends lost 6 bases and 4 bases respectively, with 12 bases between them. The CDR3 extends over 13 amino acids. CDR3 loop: CASSSGLGTEAFF. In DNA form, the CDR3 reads TGTGCCAGCAGCTCAGGGCTAGGCACTGAAGCTTTCTTT.

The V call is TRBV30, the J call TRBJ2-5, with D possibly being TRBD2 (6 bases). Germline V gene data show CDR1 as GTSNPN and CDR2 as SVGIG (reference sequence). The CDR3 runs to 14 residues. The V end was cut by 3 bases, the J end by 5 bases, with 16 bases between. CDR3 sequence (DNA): TGTGCCTGGAGGCCCCCCGGGGGTGGGGAGACCCAGTACTTC. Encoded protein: CAWRPPGGGETQYF.

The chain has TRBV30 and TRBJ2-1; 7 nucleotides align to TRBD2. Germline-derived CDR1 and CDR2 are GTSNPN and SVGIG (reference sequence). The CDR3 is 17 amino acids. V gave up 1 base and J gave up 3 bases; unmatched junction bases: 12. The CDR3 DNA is TGTGCCTGGAGTGGGGGGGGACGGGATCCCTTCTACAATGAGCAGTTCTTC. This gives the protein CAWSGGGRDPFYNEQFF.

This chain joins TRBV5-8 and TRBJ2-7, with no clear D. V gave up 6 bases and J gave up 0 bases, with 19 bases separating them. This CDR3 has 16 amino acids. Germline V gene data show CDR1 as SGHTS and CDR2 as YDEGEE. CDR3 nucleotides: TGTGCCAGCACCCACTGGGCAGGAACCCGCTCCTACGAGCAGTACTTC. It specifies CASTHWAGTRSYEQYF.

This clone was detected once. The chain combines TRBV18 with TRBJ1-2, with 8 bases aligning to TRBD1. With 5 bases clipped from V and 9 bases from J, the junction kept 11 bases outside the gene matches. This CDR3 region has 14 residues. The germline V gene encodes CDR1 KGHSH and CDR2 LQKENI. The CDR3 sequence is CASSGRTGSFRYTF. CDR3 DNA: TGTGCCAGCTCAGGACGGACAGGGTCTTTCCGCTACACCTTC.

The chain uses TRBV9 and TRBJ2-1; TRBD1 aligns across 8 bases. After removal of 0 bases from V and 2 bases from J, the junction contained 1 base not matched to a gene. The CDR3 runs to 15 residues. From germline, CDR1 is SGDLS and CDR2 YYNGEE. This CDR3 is CASSVADRAYNEQFF. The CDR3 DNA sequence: TGTGCCAGCAGCGTAGCGGACAGGGCCTACAATGAGCAGTTCTTC.

The DNA for the CDR3 is TGTGCCTGGAGTGGGGGCTGGGCCAGACCGCAAGAGACCCAGTACTTC. It codes for CAWSGGWARPQETQYF. The chain employs TRBV30 and TRBJ2-5; tentative D call: TRBD1 (5 bases). The CDR3 covers 16 residues. Germline V gene sequence: CDR1 GTSNPN, CDR2 SVGIG (reference sequence). Trimming shortened V by 1 base and J by 2 bases, and 17 bases separated the two germline ends.

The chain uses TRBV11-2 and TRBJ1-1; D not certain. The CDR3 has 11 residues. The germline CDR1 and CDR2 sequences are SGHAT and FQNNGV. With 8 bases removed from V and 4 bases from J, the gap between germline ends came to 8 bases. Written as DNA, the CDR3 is TGTGCCAGCCGTCGGGGCACTGAAGCTTTCTTT. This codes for CASRRGTEAFF.

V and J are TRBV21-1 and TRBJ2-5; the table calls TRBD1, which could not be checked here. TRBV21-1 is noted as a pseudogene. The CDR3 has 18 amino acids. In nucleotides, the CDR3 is TGTGCCAGCAGCAAAGCCGCAAACTTACGGCAGGGACAAGAGACCCAGTACTTC. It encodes CASSKAANLRQGQETQYF.

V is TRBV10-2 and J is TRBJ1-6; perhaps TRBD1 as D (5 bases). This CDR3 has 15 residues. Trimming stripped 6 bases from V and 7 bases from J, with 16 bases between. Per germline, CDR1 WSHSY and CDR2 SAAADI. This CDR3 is CASSPQGRENSPLHF. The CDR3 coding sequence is TGCGCCAGCAGCCCCCAGGGTCGGGAGAATTCACCCCTCCACTTT.

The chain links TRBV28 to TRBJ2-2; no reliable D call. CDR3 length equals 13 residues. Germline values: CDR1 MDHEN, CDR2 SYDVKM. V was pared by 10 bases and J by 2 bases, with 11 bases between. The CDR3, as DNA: TGTGCCACCCTAGTTCCCAACACCGGGGAGCTGTTTTTT. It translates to CATLVPNTGELFF.

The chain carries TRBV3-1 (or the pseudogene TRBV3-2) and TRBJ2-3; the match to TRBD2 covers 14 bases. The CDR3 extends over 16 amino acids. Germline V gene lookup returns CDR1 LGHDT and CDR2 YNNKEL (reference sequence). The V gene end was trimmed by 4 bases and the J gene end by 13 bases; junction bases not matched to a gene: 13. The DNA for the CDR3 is TGTGCCAGCAGCCCCGGTGGACTAGCGGGAGGAGGCCGGGAGTATTTT. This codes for CASSPGGLAGGGREYF.

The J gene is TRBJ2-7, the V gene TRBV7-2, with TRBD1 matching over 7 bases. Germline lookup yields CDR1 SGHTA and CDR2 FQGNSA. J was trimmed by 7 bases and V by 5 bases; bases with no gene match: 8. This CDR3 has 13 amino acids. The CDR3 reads CASSPTGVREQYF. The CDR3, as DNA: TGTGCCAGCAGCCCTACAGGGGTAAGGGAGCAGTACTTC.

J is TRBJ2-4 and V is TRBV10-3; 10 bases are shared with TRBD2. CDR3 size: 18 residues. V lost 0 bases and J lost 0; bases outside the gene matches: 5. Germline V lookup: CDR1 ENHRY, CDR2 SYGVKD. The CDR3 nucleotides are TGTGCCATCAGTGAGTCCCCTAGCGGGGGTTTAGCCAAAAACATTCAGTACTTC. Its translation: CAISESPSGGLAKNIQYF.

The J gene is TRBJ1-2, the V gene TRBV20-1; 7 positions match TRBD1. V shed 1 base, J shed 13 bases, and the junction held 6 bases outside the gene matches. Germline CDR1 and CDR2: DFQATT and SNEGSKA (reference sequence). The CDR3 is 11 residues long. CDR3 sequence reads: CSARAGQVATF. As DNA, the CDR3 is TGCAGTGCTAGAGCCGGACAGGTTGCCACCTTC.

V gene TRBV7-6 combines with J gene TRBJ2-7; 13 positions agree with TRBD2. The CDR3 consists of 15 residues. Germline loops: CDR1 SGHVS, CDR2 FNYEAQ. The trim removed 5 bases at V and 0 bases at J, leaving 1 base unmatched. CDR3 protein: CASSRTSGSSYEQYF. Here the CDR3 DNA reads TGTGCCAGCAGCAGGACTAGCGGGAGCTCCTACGAGCAGTACTTC.

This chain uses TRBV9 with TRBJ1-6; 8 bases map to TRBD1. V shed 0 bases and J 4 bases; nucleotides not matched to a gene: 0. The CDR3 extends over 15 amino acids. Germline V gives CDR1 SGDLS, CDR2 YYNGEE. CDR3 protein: CASSVGQGYNSPLHF. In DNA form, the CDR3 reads TGTGCCAGCAGCGTAGGACAGGGGTATAATTCACCCCTCCACTTT.

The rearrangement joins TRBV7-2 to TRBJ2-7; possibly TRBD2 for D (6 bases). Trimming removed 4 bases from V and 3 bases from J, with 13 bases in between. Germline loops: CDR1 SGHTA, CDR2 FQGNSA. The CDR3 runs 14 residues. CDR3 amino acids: CASSYGAGGYEQYF. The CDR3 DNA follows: TGTGCCAGCAGCTATGGAGCGGGTGGCTACGAGCAGTACTTC.

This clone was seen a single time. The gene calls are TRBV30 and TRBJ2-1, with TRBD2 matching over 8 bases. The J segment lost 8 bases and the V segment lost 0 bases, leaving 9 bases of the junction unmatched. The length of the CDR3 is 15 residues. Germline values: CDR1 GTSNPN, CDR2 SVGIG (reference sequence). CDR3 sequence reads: CAWSVGASGLDEQFF. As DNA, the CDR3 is TGTGCCTGGAGTGTCGGGGCTAGCGGGCTGGATGAGCAGTTCTTC. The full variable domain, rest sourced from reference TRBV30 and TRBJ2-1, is SQTIHQWPATLVQPVGSPLSLECTVEGTSNPNLYWYRQAAGRGLQLLFYSVGIGQISSEVPQNLSASRPQDRQFILSSKKLLLSDSGFYLCAWSVGASGLDEQFFGPGTRLTVL.